Listed below are T cell receptor beta chains from one sample, sequenced in a study of blood T cell repertoires in COVID-19. Some clones are missing from TCRdb's copy, which holds only in-frame ones; the method was immunoSEQ multiplex PCR. The sample carries some 150,000 clones, approximately 84% recorded once. Sequenced: peripheral blood. These receptors were collected from a man in his 70s with acute or convalescent COVID-19. Both conserved end residues are part of each CDR3. The D gene is left open where the match is weak. Not every row has a clone size; where given, it reads once, few, many or a size class.

>TRBJ2-5|-|TRBV19|-
CASSIRAGQETQYF
TGTGCCAGTAGTATTCGCGCAGGGCAAGAGACCCAGTACTTC
>TRBJ2-1|few|TRBV5-1|-
CASSSDPSGYNEQFF
TGCGCCAGCAGTTCGGACCCCTCGGGGTACAATGAGCAGTTCTTC
>TRBJ2-5|-|TRBV5-1|TRBD1
CASSLGRTGGAETQYF
TGCGCCAGCAGCTTGGGACGGACAGGGGGGGCAGAGACCCAGTACTTC
>TRBJ2-2|-|TRBV5-1|-
CASLKEGTGELFF
TGCGCCAGCCTTAAGGAGGGGACCGGGGAGCTGTTTTTT
>TRBJ1-4|-|TRBV19|-
CASSIRTEANEKLFF
TGTGCCAGTAGTATCAGGACAGAAGCTAATGAAAAACTGTTTTTT
>TRBJ1-4|-|TRBV5-4|TRBD1
CASSLQGASEKLFF
TGTGCCAGCAGCTTACAGGGGGCAAGTGAAAAACTGTTTTTT
>TRBJ2-7|-|TRBV2|-
CASSAAPRDEQYF
TGTGCCAGCAGTGCTGCCCCTCGGGACGAGCAGTACTTC
>TRBJ1-3|-|TRBV2|-
CASSDRSGGNTIYF
TGTGCCAGCAGCGACAGGTCGGGGGGAAACACCATATATTTT
>TRBJ2-1|few|TRBV24-1|-
CATSDLRDNEQFF
TGTGCCACCAGTGATTTGCGCGACAATGAGCAGTTCTTC
>TRBJ1-2|-|TRBV28|TRBD1
CASSLGGQVMGYTF
TGTGCCAGCAGTTTAGGCGGACAGGTGATGGGCTACACCTTC
>TRBJ1-2|-|TRBV5-1|-
CASSTDPPEASSYGYTF
TGCGCCAGCAGCACCGACCCACCCGAGGCAAGTAGCTATGGCTACACCTTC
>TRBJ2-5|-|TRBV25-1|TRBD1
CASATATGEGQTQYF
TGTGCCAGCGCGACAGCCACAGGGGAAGGTCAGACCCAGTACTTC
>TRBJ1-5|-|TRBV5-1|TRBD1
CASSLTGDPNQPQHF
TGCGCCAGCAGCTTGACAGGGGACCCCAATCAGCCCCAGCATTTT
>TRBJ1-1|-|TRBV6-5|TRBD1
CASSYVGQGVTEAFF
TGTGCCAGCAGTTACGTAGGACAGGGAGTCACTGAAGCTTTCTTT
>TRBJ1-6|-|TRBV5-1|TRBD1
CASSSGDSKYNSPLHF
TGCGCCAGCAGCTCGGGGGACAGTAAATATAATTCACCCCTCCACTTT
>TRBJ2-5|once|TRBV19|TRBD2
CASRPLAGPNSDRETQYF
TGTGCCAGTAGACCCTTAGCGGGGCCGAATTCCGATCGGGAGACCCAGTACTTC
>TRBJ2-5|-|TRBV2|TRBD1
CASRGDRGYQETQYF
TGTGCCAGCAGGGGGGACAGGGGGTACCAAGAGACCCAGTACTTC
>TRBJ2-1|-|TRBV5-1|TRBD1
CASSSGGTGRNNEQFF
TGCGCCAGCAGCTCGGGCGGGACAGGGAGGAACAATGAGCAGTTCTTC
>TRBJ2-5|few|TRBV19|-
CASSIGLGREETQYF
TGTGCCAGTAGTATAGGTTTGGGGCGAGAAGAGACCCAGTACTTC
>TRBJ2-3|-|TRBV5-4|TRBD2
CASSAGTSGRAVTDTQYF
TGTGCCAGCAGCGCCGGGACTAGCGGGAGGGCGGTCACAGATACGCAGTATTTT
>TRBJ1-2|-|TRBV19|TRBD1
CASSILRDRPYYGYTF
TGTGCCAGTAGTATCCTCCGGGACAGGCCCTACTATGGCTACACCTTC
>TRBJ2-1|-|TRBV7-7|-
CASSRDRDTYNEQFF
TGTGCTAGCAGCCGAGACCGGGACACTTACAATGAGCAGTTCTTC